This T cell receptor (beta chain) was profiled in a study of T cells in localized non-small cell lung cancer. Overall study findings and caveats: Highest T cell clonality was seen in uninvolved adjacent lung, surpassing that measured in tumor. It remains possible that heterogeneity exists, since only one tumor region was sequenced. Paired adjacent lung recovered a median roughly 60 of the top 100 tumor clones. Longer survival (overall) was linked to higher T cell density in blood.

About this clone itself: What it recognizes is unknown.

CDR3 length: 14 residues. Germline values: CDR1 SNHLY, CDR2 FYNNEI. The V and J ends lost 1 base and 1 base respectively, with 7 bases between them. Clones were sequenced by immunoSEQ multiplex PCR, and TCRdb holds only the in-frame ones, with some missing. The sample includes about 40,000 clones, around nine tenths of them seen just once. Sequences were derived from peripheral blood, sampled before any cancer treatment. The chain joins TRBV2 to TRBJ2-5, with a weak D call TRBD2 (5 bases). The TCR comes from a man aged 18 to 50 with stage I lung adenocarcinoma. CDR3 sequence (DNA): TGTGCCAGCAGTGAAGGACTATCCCAAGAGACCCAGTACTTC. Translating gives CASSEGLSQETQYF.